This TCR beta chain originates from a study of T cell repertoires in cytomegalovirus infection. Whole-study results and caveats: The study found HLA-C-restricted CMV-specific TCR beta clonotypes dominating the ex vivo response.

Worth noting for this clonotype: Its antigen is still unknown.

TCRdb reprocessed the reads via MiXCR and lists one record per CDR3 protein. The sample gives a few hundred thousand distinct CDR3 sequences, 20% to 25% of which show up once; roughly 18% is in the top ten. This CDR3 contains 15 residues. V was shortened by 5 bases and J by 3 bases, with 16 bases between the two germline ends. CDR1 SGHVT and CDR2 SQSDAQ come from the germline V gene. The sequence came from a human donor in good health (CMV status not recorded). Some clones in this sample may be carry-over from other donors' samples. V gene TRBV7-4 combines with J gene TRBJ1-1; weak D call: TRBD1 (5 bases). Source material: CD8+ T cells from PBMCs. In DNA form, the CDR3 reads TGTGCCAGCAGCCCACGGGACGACATGTACACTGAAGCTTTCTTT. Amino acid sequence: CASSPRDDMYTEAFF. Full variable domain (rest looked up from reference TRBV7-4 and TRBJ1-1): GAGVSQSPRYKVAKRGRDVALRCDSISGHVTLYWYRQTLGQGSEVLTYSQSDAQRDKSGRPSGRFSAERPERSVSTLKIQRTEQGDSAVYLCASSPRDDMYTEAFFGQGTRLTVV.